The clone carrying this T cell receptor (beta chain) came up once. The antigen remains undetermined. CDR1 and CDR2 from the germline V gene are SGHRS and YFSETQ. This CDR3 region has 15 residues. V gave up 4 bases and J gave up 5 bases; unmatched junction bases: 8. Produced via immunoSEQ multiplex PCR; TCRdb's table is partial and in-frame only. Of over 250,000 clones detected, approximately 86% appear once; the ten largest clones hold about 1%. This specimen belongs to a study of cytomegalovirus exposure and HLA in healthy donors. The overall study: The roughly 120 validation repertoires, a later analysis reported, used the same platform as the 650 to 800 repertoires from the first cohort.

Study results and limitations: Most TCR sequences showed up rarely, but some public TCRs showed up in many donors. A later analysis found first-cohort TCR clusters tended to co-occur in the 130 or so validation repertoires.

The J gene is TRBJ2-1, the V gene TRBV5-1; 8 bases map to TRBD1. This sequence was found in a woman aged 18-30 years in good health and CMV-seronegative. The sequenced sample consisted of PBMCs. This chain's CDR3 is CASSVGTGGNNEQFF. Here the CDR3 DNA reads TGCGCCAGCAGCGTCGGTACAGGGGGTAACAATGAGCAGTTCTTC.